What follows is one TCR beta chain and its context. This clone showed up just once. What antigen it recognizes has not been identified. No much larger clone is present one base from it, and per-base qualities are unavailable. CDR1 and CDR2 (MNHEY, SVGAGI) derive from the germline V gene. The trim is 5 bases for V and 6 bases for J, with a gap of 16 bases between the germline ends. Taken from cysteine to phenylalanine, the CDR3 has 14 residues. The read is trimmed to its CDR3 DNA, 42 bases read in frame from base 1. One collaborating source in Seattle enrolled patients during active infection and followed them longitudinally through the course of disease. The collaborating institutions used their own protocols to collect whole blood in K2EDTA tubes. For TCRbeta analysis, collaborator samples were shipped as frozen whole blood, as isolated PBMCs, or as DNA extracted from either sample type. This sample was included in a study of blood T cell repertoires in COVID-19 (dated by TCRdb to the early 2020s). As for the study more broadly: Samples from collaborators originated in the United States, Italy and Spain and spanned both the acute and convalescent phases of COVID-19. The dataset comprised deeply sampled blood TCRbeta repertoires from subjects exposed to, actively infected with, or recovered from COVID-19. The material from the prospective study consisted of cDNA or gDNA derived from T cells, B-cell-depleted T cells, or PBMCs. HLA class I and class II types, where available, came from metadata supplied by the sample provider rather than from assay-based typing. Nearly every sample came with metadata listing a de-identified subject ID, COVID-19 status, age in years and sex. A freely available public database, intended as a resource for researchers studying the immune response to SARS-CoV-2, is where the repertoires were released. The samples were drawn from the first 160 participants of the ongoing ImmuneRACE study and from roughly 1,300 subjects provided by 6 global collaborators. What the study reported, not specific to this receptor: The amount of clinical and demographic metadata varied by source and participant and was provided uncurated.

TCRbeta CDR3 regions were amplified from genomic DNA using the immunoSEQ Assay, a bias-controlled multiplex PCR. The original pipeline was this. Within the assay, amplification of reference gene primers was used to estimate how many nucleated cells each sample contained. To quantify the absolute abundance of each unique TCRbeta CDR3 rearrangement, sequence reads were collapsed and filtered. For each sample, productive Simpson clonality was calculated as the square root of Simpson's diversity index across productive rearrangements. Entries here come from immuneACCESS through TCRdb and include only in-frame sequences with V and J called. Some clones fail to appear in such tables; in the studies checked, an unresolved V gene covers under half of the shortfall, and the cause of the remainder is unknown. D and trimming were read from the DNA, whereas the V and J calls and clone size are those reported in that table. The sample yields 440,000 or so clones; over 75% were counted once. The ten largest clonotypes hold less than 2% of the sample.

This sequence uses TRBV6-5 and TRBJ1-1; the D gene is possibly TRBD1, with 5 bases matching. Sequencing used peripheral blood. The TCR comes from a middle-aged woman with COVID-19, enrolled during active disease. The sequence in DNA is TGTGCCAGCAGTCTGCACGGGGGGATTTCTGAAGCTTTCTTT. Its product reads: CASSLHGGISEAFF.